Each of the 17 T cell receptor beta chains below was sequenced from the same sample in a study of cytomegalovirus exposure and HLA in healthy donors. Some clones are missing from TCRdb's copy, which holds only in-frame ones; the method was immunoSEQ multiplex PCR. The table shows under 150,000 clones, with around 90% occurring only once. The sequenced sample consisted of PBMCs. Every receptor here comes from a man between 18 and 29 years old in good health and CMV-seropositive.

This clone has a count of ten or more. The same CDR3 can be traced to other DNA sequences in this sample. CDR3 sequence (DNA): TGCAGCGTTGGCAGGAACACCGGGGAGCTGTTTTTT. As protein: CSVGRNTGELFF. V usage is TRBV29-1 and J usage is TRBJ2-2, with D hard to call. The CDR3 covers 12 residues. Germline CDR1 reads SQVTM; CDR2 reads ANQGSEA. The ends were cut back, 4 bases at V and 1 base at J, with 4 bases in the middle.

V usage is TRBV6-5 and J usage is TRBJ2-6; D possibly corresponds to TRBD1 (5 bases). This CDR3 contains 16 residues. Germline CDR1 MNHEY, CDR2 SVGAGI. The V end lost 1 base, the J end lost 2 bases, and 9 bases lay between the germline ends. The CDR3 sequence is CASSYYRSTGANVLTF. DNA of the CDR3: TGTGCCAGCAGTTACTACAGGTCAACTGGGGCCAACGTCCTGACTTTC.

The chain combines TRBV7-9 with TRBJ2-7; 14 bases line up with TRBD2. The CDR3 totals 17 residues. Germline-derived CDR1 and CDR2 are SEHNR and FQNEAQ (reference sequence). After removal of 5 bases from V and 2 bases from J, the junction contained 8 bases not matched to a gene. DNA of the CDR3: TGTGCCAGCAGCCAACCGGGACTAGCGGGAGTCCCCTACGAGCAGTACTTC. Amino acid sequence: CASSQPGLAGVPYEQYF.

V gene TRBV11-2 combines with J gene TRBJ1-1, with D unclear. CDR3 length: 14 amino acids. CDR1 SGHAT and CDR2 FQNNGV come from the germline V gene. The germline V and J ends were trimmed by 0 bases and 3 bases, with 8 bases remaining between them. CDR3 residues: CASSLDLRYTEAFF. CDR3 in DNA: TGTGCCAGCAGCTTAGATCTGAGATACACTGAAGCTTTCTTT.

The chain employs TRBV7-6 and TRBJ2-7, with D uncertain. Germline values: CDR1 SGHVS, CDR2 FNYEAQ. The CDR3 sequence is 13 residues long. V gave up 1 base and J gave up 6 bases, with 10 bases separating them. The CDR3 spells CASSLGGAGEQYF. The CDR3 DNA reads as TGTGCCAGCAGCTTAGGCGGAGCCGGCGAGCAGTACTTC. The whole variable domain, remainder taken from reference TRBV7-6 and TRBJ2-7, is GAGVSQSPRYKVTKRGQDVALRCDPISGHVSLYWYRQALGQGPEFLTYFNYEAQQDKSGLPNDRFSAERPEGSISTLTIQRTEQRDSAMYRCASSLGGAGEQYFGPGTRLTVT.

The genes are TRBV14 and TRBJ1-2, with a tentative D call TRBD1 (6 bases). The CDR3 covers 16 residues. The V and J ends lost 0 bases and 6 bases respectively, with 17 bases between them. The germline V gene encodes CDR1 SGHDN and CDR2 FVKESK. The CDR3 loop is CASSQEHHRVWNGYTF. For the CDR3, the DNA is TGTGCCAGCAGCCAAGAACATCACAGGGTGTGGAATGGCTACACCTTC. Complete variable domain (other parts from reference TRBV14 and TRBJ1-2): EAGVTQFPSHSVIEKGQTVTLRCDPISGHDNLYWYRRVMGKEIKFLLHFVKESKQDESGMPNNRFLAERTGGTYSTLKVQPAELEDSGVYFCASSQEHHRVWNGYTFGSGTRLTVV.

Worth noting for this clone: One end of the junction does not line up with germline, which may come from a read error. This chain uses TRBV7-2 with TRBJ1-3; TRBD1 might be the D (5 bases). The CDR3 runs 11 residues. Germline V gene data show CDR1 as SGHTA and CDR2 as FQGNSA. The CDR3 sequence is CASSYNARRVF. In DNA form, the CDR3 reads TGTGCCAGCAGCTATAATGCCCGCAGGGTTTTT.

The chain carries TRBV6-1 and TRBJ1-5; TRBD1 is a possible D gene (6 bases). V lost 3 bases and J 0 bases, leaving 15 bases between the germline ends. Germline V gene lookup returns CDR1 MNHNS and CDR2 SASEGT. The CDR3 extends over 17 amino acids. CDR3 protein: CASSDLWQGYSNQPQHF. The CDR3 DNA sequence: TGTGCCAGCAGTGACTTGTGGCAGGGGTATAGCAATCAGCCCCAGCATTTT.

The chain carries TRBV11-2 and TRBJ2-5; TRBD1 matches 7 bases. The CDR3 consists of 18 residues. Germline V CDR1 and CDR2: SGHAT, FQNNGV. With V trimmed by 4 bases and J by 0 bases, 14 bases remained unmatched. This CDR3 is CASSYLKGQGVDQETQYF. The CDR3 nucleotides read TGTGCCAGCAGCTACCTAAAGGGGCAGGGGGTTGACCAAGAGACCCAGTACTTC.

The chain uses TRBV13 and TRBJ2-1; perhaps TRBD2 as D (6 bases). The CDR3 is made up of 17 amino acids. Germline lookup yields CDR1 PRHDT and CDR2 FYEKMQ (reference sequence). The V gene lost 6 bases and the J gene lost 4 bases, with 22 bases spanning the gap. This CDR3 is CASRGALTGGAYNEQFF. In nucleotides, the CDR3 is TGTGCCAGCAGAGGGGCTCTCACAGGCGGGGCTTACAATGAGCAGTTCTTC.

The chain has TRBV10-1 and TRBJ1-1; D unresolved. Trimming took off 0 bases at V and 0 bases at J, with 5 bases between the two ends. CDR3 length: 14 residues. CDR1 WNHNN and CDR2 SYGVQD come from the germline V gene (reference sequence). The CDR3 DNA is TGCGCCAGCAGTGAGTCGAGGGTGAACACTGAAGCTTTCTTT. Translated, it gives CASSESRVNTEAFF.

CDR3 protein: CASSEPGQVESNTGELFF. DNA of the CDR3: TGTGCCAGTAGTGAACCGGGACAGGTCGAATCGAACACCGGGGAGCTGTTTTTT. This sequence joins TRBV19 and TRBJ2-2; 8 nucleotides line up with TRBD1. V shed 5 bases, J shed 0 bases, and the junction held 11 bases outside the gene matches. Per the germline V gene, CDR1 is LNHDA and CDR2 is SQIVND (reference sequence). CDR3 length equals 18 residues.

The CDR3 nucleotides are TGTGCCAGCAAGGGACTAGGCTTTGACGAGCAGTACTTC. Encoded protein: CASKGLGFDEQYF. The rearrangement joins TRBV6-5 to TRBJ2-7; 8 bases match TRBD2. The length of the CDR3 is 13 residues. Losses at the gene ends were 7 bases for V and 5 bases for J; bases not matched to a gene: 7. From germline, CDR1 is MNHEY and CDR2 SVGAGI.

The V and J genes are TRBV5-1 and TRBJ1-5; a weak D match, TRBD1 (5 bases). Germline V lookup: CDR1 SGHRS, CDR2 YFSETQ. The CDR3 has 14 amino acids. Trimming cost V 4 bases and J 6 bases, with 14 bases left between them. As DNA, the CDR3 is TGCGCCAGCAGCCCGGAAGGGGCGGTTCAGCCCCAGCATTTT. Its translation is CASSPEGAVQPQHF.

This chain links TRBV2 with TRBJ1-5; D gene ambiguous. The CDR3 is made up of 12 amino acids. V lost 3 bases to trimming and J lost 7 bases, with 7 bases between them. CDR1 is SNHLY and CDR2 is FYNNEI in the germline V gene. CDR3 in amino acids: CASSDERQPQHF. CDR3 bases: TGTGCCAGCAGTGACGAGCGGCAGCCCCAGCATTTT.

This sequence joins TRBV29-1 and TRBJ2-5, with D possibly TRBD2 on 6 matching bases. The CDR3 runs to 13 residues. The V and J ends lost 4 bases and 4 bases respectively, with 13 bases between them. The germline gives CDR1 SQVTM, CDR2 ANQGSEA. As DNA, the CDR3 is TGCAGCGTTGGGGAGGTGGGGGTAGAGACCCAGTACTTC. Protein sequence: CSVGEVGVETQYF.

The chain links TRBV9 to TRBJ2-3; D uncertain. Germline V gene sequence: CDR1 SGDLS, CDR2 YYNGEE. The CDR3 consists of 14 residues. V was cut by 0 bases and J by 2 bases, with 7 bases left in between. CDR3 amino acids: CASSVGPNTDTQYF. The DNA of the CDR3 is TGTGCCAGCAGCGTAGGGCCCAACACAGATACGCAGTATTTT.